Listed below are T cell receptor beta chains from one sample, sequenced in a study of neoadjuvant anti-PD-1 for oral cavity cancer. Sequenced by immunoSEQ multiplex PCR; TCRdb stores in-frame clones only, minus some. The repertoire consists of about 24,000 clones, with approximately 26% occurring once and the leading ten covering 16%. The specimen was tumor tissue, collected after nivolumab (anti-PD-1) treatment. These receptors were obtained from a person aged 40 to 85 with oral cavity squamous cell carcinoma. Each CDR3 is given with its conserved first and last residue. D genes are given only for firm matches. A clone size is listed for some rows: how often the clone was seen (once, few, many), or a class if it is expanded.

J: TRBJ1-3; size: .; D: .; V: TRBV4-2; length: 14; CDR3: CASSQDFRWATIYF; DNA: TGTGCCAGCAGCCAAGATTTTCGCTGGGCCACCATATATTTT
J: TRBJ1-1; size: .; D: TRBD1; V: TRBV29-1; length: 12; CDR3: CSVERYDREAFF; DNA: TGCAGCGTTGAAAGATACGACAGGGAGGCTTTCTTT
J: TRBJ1-2; size: few; D: .; V: TRBV27; length: 15; CDR3: CASNQSGHRNYGYTF; DNA: TGTGCCAGCAACCAATCGGGACACCGTAACTATGGCTACACCTTC
J: TRBJ2-2; size: few; D: .; V: TRBV7-9; length: 15; CDR3: CASGIQIANTGELFF; DNA: TGTGCCAGCGGAATACAGATAGCGAACACCGGGGAGCTGTTTTTT
J: TRBJ2-3; size: few; D: .; V: TRBV7-9; length: 15; CDR3: CASSFGTFSTDTQYF; DNA: TGTGCCAGCAGTTTCGGGACCTTTAGCACAGATACGCAGTATTTT
J: TRBJ2-6; size: .; D: .; V: TRBV2; length: 15; CDR3: CASNLNRAGANVLTF; DNA: TGTGCCAGCAACCTCAACAGGGCTGGGGCCAACGTCCTGACTTTC
J: TRBJ2-7; size: medium-sized; D: .; V: TRBV4-2; length: 17; CDR3: CASSQRVLGGGAYEQYF; DNA: TGTGCCAGCAGCCAAAGGGTGTTGGGTGGTGGAGCCTACGAGCAGTACTTC
J: TRBJ1-2; size: few; D: .; V: TRBV2; length: 13; CDR3: CASRTVEGSGYTF; DNA: TGTGCCAGCAGGACCGTAGAGGGGTCTGGCTACACCTTC
J: TRBJ1-2; size: .; D: .; V: TRBV30; length: 14; CDR3: CAWSAESFRVGYTF; DNA: TGTGCCTGGAGTGCGGAGAGCTTTCGCGTTGGCTACACCTTC
J: TRBJ2-3; size: .; D: .; V: TRBV4-2; length: 16; CDR3: CASSQDSRGAGDTQYF; DNA: TGTGCCAGCAGCCAAGACTCCCGCGGCGCGGGGGATACGCAGTATTTT
J: TRBJ2-3; size: few; D: TRBD1; V: TRBV10-2; length: 12; CDR3: CASAQGADTQYF; DNA: TGCGCCAGCGCACAGGGGGCAGATACGCAGTATTTT
J: TRBJ2-7; size: .; D: .; V: TRBV7-6; length: 15; CDR3: CASSPRYRRSYEQYF; DNA: TGTGCCAGCAGCCCCCGGTATCGTCGTTCCTACGAGCAGTACTTC
J: TRBJ2-7; size: .; D: TRBD2; V: TRBV19; length: 15; CDR3: CASSMTGLGSYEQYF; DNA: TGTGCCAGTAGCATGACGGGACTAGGCTCCTACGAGCAGTACTTC
J: TRBJ1-4; size: .; D: .; V: TRBV7-6; length: 19; CDR3: CASSLRTLSRLRVDEKLFF; DNA: TGTGCCAGCAGCTTAAGAACCCTGTCACGATTGAGGGTCGATGAAAAACTGTTTTTT
J: TRBJ2-7; size: .; D: .; V: TRBV11-3; length: 13; CDR3: CASSLWTDYEQYF; DNA: TGTGCCAGCAGCTTATGGACAGACTACGAGCAGTACTTC
J: TRBJ2-7; size: .; D: TRBD1; V: TRBV10-2; length: 16; CDR3: CASSMSGTGVSYEQYW; DNA: TGCGCCAGCAGTATGTCCGGGACAGGGGTTTCCTACGAGCAGTACTGG
J: TRBJ2-3; size: many; D: .; V: TRBV19; length: 13; CDR3: CASSTPSTDTQYF; DNA: TGTGCCAGTAGTACCCCTAGCACAGATACGCAGTATTTT
J: TRBJ1-5; size: .; D: TRBD1; V: TRBV5-1; length: 16; CDR3: CASSPTGQGGNQPQHF; DNA: TGCGCCAGCAGCCCGACCGGACAGGGTGGAAATCAGCCCCAGCATTTT
J: TRBJ2-1; size: .; D: TRBD2; V: TRBV5-4; length: 16; CDR3: CASSLGGGSSYNEQFF; DNA: TGTGCCAGCAGCTTGGGGGGCGGGAGCTCCTACAATGAGCAGTTCTTC
J: TRBJ1-1; size: few; D: .; V: TRBV7-2; length: 14; CDR3: CASSQWDYATEAFF; DNA: TGTGCCAGCAGCCAGTGGGACTACGCCACTGAAGCTTTCTTT
J: TRBJ2-3; size: .; D: TRBD1; V: TRBV6-4; length: 13; CDR3: CASGQGAEDTQYF; DNA: TGTGCCAGCGGACAGGGGGCGGAAGATACGCAGTATTTT
J: TRBJ2-1; size: few; D: TRBD2; V: TRBV5-1; length: 16; CDR3: CASSLGTAGGYNEQFF; DNA: TGCGCCAGCAGCTTGGGAACCGCGGGAGGGTACAATGAGCAGTTCTTC
J: TRBJ1-2; size: .; D: .; V: TRBV15; length: 15; CDR3: CATSRGTNANYGYTF; DNA: TGTGCCACCAGCAGAGGGACAAACGCTAACTATGGCTACACCTTC
J: TRBJ2-3; size: .; D: .; V: TRBV29-1; length: 14; CDR3: CSVMMLAGTDTQYF; DNA: TGCAGCGTGATGATGTTAGCAGGCACAGATACGCAGTATTTT
J: TRBJ2-3; size: few; D: .; V: TRBV6-1; length: 15; CDR3: CATTLSTFSTDTQYF; DNA: TGTGCCACCACTTTGTCCACCTTTAGCACAGATACGCAGTATTTT
J: TRBJ1-3; size: medium-sized; D: .; V: TRBV9; length: 13; CDR3: CASSVGGRNTIYF; DNA: TGTGCCAGCAGCGTAGGGGGGCGAAACACCATATATTTT
J: TRBJ2-2; size: once; D: TRBD2; V: TRBV19; length: 16; CDR3: CASSVTSGSSTGELFF; DNA: TGTGCCAGTAGTGTGACTAGCGGGAGTTCCACCGGGGAGCTGTTTTTT
J: TRBJ2-5; size: .; D: .; V: TRBV7-9; length: 13; CDR3: CASSLTVQETQYF; DNA: TGTGCCAGCAGCTTAACGGTCCAAGAGACCCAGTACTTC
J: TRBJ1-5; size: few; D: TRBD1; V: TRBV5-1; length: 14; CDR3: CASSLEGADQPQHF; DNA: TGCGCCAGCAGCTTGGAGGGGGCGGATCAGCCCCAGCATTTT
J: TRBJ2-5; size: .; D: TRBD1; V: TRBV5-1; length: 15; CDR3: CASSPGAGGRETQYF; DNA: TGCGCCAGCAGCCCGGGGGCAGGGGGCAGAGAGACCCAGTACTTC
J: TRBJ2-7; size: .; D: TRBD2; V: TRBV18; length: 14; CDR3: CASSESGATYEQYF; DNA: TGTGCCAGCTCAGAGAGCGGGGCGACCTACGAGCAGTACTTC
J: TRBJ2-1; size: few; D: .; V: TRBV5-4; length: 17; CDR3: CASSLVNVGRRANEQFF; DNA: TGTGCCAGCAGCTTGGTTAACGTTGGCCGCCGGGCCAATGAGCAGTTCTTC
J: TRBJ1-1; size: once; D: .; V: TRBV9; length: 13; CDR3: CASSVELNTEAFF; DNA: TGTGCCAGCAGCGTAGAATTGAACACTGAAGCTTTCTTT
J: TRBJ2-7; size: .; D: .; V: TRBV18; length: 14; CDR3: CASSPSGGSYEQYF; DNA: TGTGCCAGCTCACCATCCGGAGGCTCCTACGAGCAGTACTTC
J: TRBJ2-3; size: few; D: TRBD2; V: TRBV5-4; length: 16; CDR3: CASSPGLAGKTDTQYF; DNA: TGTGCCAGCAGCCCGGGTCTAGCGGGGAAAACAGATACGCAGTATTTT
J: TRBJ1-3; size: .; D: TRBD1; V: TRBV9; length: 14; CDR3: CASRQGTSGNTIYF; DNA: TGTGCCTCGAGACAGGGAACCTCTGGAAACACCATATATTTT
J: TRBJ2-3; size: few; D: TRBD2; V: TRBV11-2; length: 16; CDR3: CASSPRLAGRSDTQYF; DNA: TGTGCCAGCAGCCCGAGACTAGCGGGACGCTCCGATACGCAGTATTTT
J: TRBJ1-1; size: .; D: .; V: TRBV5-1; length: 14; CDR3: CASSQQGGNTEAFF; DNA: TGCGCCAGCAGCCAACAGGGTGGGAACACTGAAGCTTTCTTT
J: TRBJ2-7; size: .; D: .; V: TRBV6-5; length: 12; CDR3: CASSPGTYEQYF; DNA: TGTGCCAGCAGTCCAGGGACCTACGAGCAGTACTTC
J: TRBJ2-1; size: .; D: TRBD2; V: TRBV6-6; length: 14; CDR3: CASSYSLAAGGQFF; DNA: TGTGCCAGCAGTTACTCCCTAGCGGCGGGAGGGCAGTTCTTC
J: TRBJ2-6; size: few; D: .; V: TRBV30; length: 13; CDR3: CARKHSGANVLTF; DNA: TGTGCCCGTAAACACTCTGGGGCCAACGTCCTGACTTTC
J: TRBJ1-4; size: .; D: TRBD1; V: TRBV4-2; length: 18; CDR3: CASSPKGQGARWDEKLFF; DNA: TGTGCCAGCAGCCCTAAGGGACAGGGGGCGCGTTGGGATGAAAAACTGTTTTTT